A single sample is the source of the 3 T cell receptor beta chains below, sequenced in a study of shared clonotypes between healthy human individuals. Sequencing used immunoSEQ multiplex PCR; TCRdb keeps in-frame clones, though not all of them. In the table there are about 2.4 million clones, approximately 90% of which are singletons. Sequencing used naive CD4+ T cells sorted from blood. Stated subset: CD45RA+ positively selected. Receptors originate from a young man in good health.

Comments on this clone: Distinct nucleotide sequences in the sample also encode this CDR3. The V call is TRBV5-1, the J call TRBJ1-1, with no clear D. Trimming removed 4 bases at V and 1 base at J, with 8 bases between. Germline CDR1 is SGHRS and CDR2 is YFSETQ. This CDR3 spans 13 amino acids. The CDR3 DNA follows: TGCGCCAGCAGCCTACCGCCGAACACTGAAGCTTTCTTT. Translating gives CASSLPPNTEAFF.

The gene calls are TRBV6-1 and TRBJ2-6; the D gene could be TRBD1 or TRBD2 (5 bases each). Germline CDR1 and CDR2: MNHNS and SASEGT. V was pared by 3 bases and J by 0 bases, with 9 bases between. The CDR3 is 16 residues long. The CDR3 region has the DNA TGTGCCAGCAGTGACTGGGGACCCTCTGGGGCCAACGTCCTGACTTTC. It codes for CASSDWGPSGANVLTF.

This chain links TRBV27 with TRBJ2-7; no reliable D call. Germline CDR1 reads MNHEY; CDR2 reads SMNVEV (reference sequence). CDR3 length: 13 residues. V was shortened by 8 bases and J by 7 bases, with 18 bases between the two germline ends. In DNA, the CDR3 is TGTGCCAGCCGGAACGGTTTGGGCTTAGAGCAGTACTTC. Translating it yields CASRNGLGLEQYF.